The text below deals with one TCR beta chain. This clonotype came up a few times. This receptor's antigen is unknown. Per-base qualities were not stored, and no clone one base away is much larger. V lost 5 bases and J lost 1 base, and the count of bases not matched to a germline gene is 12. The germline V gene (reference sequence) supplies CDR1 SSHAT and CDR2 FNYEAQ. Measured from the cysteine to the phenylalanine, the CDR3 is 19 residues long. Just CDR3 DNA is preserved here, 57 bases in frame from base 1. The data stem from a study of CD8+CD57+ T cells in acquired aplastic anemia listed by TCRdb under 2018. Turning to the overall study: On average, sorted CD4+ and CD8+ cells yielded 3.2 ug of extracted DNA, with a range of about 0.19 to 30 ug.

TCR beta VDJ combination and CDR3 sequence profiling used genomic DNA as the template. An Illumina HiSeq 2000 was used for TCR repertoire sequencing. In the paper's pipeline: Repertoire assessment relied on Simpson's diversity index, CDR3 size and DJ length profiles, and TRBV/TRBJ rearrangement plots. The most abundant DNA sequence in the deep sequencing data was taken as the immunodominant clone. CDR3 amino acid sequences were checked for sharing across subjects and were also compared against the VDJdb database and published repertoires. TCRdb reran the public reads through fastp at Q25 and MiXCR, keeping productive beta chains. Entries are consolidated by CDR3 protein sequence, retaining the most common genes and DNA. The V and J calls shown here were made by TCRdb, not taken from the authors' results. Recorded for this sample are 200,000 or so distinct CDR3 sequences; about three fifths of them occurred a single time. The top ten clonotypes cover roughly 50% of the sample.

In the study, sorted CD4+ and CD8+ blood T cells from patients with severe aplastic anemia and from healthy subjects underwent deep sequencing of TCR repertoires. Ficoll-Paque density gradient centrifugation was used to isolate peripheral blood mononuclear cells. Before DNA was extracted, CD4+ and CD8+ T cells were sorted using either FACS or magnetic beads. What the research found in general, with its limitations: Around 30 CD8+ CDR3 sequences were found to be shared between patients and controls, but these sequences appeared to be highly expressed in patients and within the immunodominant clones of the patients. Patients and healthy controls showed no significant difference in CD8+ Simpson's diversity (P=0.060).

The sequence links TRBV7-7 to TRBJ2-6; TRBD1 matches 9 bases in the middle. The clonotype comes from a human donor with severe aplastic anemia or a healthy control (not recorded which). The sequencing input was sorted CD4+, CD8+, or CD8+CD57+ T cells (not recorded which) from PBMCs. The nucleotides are TGTGCCAGCAGCCCTGTACCGGGACAGGGTGAATCTGGGGCCAACGTCCTGACTTTC. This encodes CASSPVPGQGESGANVLTF.